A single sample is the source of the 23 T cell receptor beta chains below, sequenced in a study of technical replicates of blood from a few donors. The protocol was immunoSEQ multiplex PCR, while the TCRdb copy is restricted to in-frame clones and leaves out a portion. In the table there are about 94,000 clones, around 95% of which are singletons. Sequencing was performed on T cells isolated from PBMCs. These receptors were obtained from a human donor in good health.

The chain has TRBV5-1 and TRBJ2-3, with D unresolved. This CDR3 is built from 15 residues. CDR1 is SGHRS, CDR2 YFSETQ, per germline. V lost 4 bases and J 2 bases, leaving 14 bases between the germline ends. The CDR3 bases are TGCGCCAGCAGCCCAAGTGGGCAGTACACAGATACGCAGTATTTT. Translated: CASSPSGQYTDTQYF.

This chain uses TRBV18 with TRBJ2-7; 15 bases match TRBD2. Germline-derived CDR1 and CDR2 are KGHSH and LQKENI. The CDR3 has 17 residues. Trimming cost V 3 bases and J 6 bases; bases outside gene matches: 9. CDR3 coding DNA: TGTGCCAGCTCACCGGGACTAGCGGGAGGAGCAAGTCTCGAGCAGTACTTC. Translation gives CASSPGLAGGASLEQYF.

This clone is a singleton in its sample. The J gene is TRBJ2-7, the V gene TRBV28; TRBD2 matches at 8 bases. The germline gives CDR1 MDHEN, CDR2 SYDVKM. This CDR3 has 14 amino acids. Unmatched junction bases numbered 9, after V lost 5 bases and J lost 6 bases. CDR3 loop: CASSPMGAGGEQYF. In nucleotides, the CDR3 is TGTGCCAGCAGTCCTATGGGGGCGGGAGGCGAGCAGTACTTC.

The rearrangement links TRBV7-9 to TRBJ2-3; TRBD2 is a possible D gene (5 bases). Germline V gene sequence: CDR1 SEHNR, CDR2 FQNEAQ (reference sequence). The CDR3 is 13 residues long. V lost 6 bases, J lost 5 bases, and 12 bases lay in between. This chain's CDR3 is CASSTGFRDTQYF. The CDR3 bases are TGTGCCAGCAGTACGGGGTTTAGAGATACGCAGTATTTT.

CDR3 nucleotide sequence: TGTGCCAGTAGTATAGGACCGGGGGGGCCAGCAGATACGCAGTATTTT. It yields the protein CASSIGPGGPADTQYF. The chain recombines TRBV19 with TRBJ2-3, with 8 bases that match TRBD2. V trimming: 1 base; J trimming: 4 bases; junction bases outside the gene matches: 7. The CDR3 totals 16 residues. In germline, CDR1 is LNHDA, CDR2 SQIVND (reference sequence).

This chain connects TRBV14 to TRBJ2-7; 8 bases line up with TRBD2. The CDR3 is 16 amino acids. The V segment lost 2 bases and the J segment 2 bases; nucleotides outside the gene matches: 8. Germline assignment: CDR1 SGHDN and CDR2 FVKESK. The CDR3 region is CASSQTWTSTTYEQYF. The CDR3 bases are TGTGCCAGCAGCCAAACCTGGACTAGCACCACCTACGAGCAGTACTTC.

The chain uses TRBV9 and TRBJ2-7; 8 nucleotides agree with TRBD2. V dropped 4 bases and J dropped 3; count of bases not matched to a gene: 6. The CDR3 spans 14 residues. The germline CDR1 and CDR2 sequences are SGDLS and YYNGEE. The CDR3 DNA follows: TGTGCCAGCAGCCGTACTAGCGGTTTCTACGAGCAGTACTTC. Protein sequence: CASSRTSGFYEQYF.

The CDR3 DNA reads as TGTGCCAGCGGAGTACGGACAGGGGGAGGCTACACCTTC. Protein product: CASGVRTGGGYTF. The chain couples TRBV28 to TRBJ1-2; 10 nucleotides align to TRBD1. Germline V gives CDR1 MDHEN, CDR2 SYDVKM. The length of the CDR3 is 13 residues. V lost 8 bases, J lost 8 bases, and 8 bases stayed unmatched.

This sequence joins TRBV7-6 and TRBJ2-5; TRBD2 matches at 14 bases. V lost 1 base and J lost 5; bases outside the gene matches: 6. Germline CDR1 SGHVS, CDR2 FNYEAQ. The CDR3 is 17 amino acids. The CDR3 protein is CASSLEGTSGGWETQYF. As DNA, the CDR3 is TGTGCCAGCAGCTTAGAGGGGACTAGCGGGGGTTGGGAGACCCAGTACTTC. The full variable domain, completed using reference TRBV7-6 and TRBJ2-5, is GAGVSQSPRYKVTKRGQDVALRCDPISGHVSLYWYRQALGQGPEFLTYFNYEAQQDKSGLPNDRFSAERPEGSISTLTIQRTEQRDSAMYRCASSLEGTSGGWETQYFGPGTRLLVL.

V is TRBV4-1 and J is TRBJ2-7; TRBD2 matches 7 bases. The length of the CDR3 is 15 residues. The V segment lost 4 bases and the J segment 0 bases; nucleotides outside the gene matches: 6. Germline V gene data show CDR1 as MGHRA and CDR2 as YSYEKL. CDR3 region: CASSPLALSSYEQYF. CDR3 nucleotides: TGCGCCAGCAGCCCACTAGCGCTGAGCTCCTACGAGCAGTACTTC.

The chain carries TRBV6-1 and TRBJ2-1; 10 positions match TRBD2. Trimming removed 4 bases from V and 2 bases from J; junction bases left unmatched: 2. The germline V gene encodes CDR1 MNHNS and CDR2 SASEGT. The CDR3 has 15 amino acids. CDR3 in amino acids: CASSVGTSAYNEQFF. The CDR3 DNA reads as TGTGCCAGCAGTGTTGGGACTAGCGCCTACAATGAGCAGTTCTTC.

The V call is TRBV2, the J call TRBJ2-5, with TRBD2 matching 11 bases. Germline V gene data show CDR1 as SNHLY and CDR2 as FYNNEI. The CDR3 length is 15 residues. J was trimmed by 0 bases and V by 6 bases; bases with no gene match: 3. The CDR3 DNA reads TGTGCCAGCAGGGGGACTAGCGGTAACCAAGAGACCCAGTACTTC. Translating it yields CASRGTSGNQETQYF.

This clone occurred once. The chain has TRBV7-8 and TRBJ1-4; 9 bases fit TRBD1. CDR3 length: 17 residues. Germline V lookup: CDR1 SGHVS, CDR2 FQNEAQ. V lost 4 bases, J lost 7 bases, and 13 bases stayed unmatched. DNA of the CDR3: TGTGCCAGCAGCTCACAGCCTCCGGGACAGGGAGGTGAAAAACTGTTTTTT. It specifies CASSSQPPGQGGEKLFF.

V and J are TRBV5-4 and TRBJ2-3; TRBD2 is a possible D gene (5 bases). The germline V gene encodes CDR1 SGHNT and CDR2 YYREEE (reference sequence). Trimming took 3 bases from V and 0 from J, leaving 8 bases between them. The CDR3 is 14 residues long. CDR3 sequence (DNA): TGTGCCAGCAGCTCTAGGACTAGCACAGATACGCAGTATTTT. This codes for CASSSRTSTDTQYF.

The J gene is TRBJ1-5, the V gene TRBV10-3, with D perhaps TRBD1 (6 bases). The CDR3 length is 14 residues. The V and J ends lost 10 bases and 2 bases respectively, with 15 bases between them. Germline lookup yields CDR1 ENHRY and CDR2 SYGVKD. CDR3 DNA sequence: TGTGCCACCTCAACAGGGTTTGGCAATCAGCCCCAGCATTTT. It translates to CATSTGFGNQPQHF.

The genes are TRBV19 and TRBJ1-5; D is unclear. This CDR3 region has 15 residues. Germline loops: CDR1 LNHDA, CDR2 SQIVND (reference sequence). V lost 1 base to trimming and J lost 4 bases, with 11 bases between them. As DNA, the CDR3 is TGTGCCAGTAGTATAGCTTACAGCCCAAATCAGCCCCAGCATTTT. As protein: CASSIAYSPNQPQHF.

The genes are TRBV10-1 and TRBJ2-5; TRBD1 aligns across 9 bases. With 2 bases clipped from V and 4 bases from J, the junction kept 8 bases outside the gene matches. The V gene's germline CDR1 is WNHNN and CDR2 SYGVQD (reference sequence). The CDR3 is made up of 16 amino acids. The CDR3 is CASSEGTGGMGETQYF. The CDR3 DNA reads TGCGCCAGCAGTGAGGGCACAGGGGGCATGGGAGAGACCCAGTACTTC.

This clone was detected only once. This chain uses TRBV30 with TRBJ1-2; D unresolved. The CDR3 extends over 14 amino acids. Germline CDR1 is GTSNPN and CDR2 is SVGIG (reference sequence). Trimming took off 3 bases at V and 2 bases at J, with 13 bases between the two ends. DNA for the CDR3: TGTGCCTGGAGGAGCATTCGCTGGAACTATGGCTACACCTTC. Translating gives CAWRSIRWNYGYTF. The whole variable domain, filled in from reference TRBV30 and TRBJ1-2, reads SQTIHQWPATLVQPVGSPLSLECTVEGTSNPNLYWYRQAAGRGLQLLFYSVGIGQISSEVPQNLSASRPQDRQFILSSKKLLLSDSGFYLCAWRSIRWNYGYTFGSGTRLTVV.

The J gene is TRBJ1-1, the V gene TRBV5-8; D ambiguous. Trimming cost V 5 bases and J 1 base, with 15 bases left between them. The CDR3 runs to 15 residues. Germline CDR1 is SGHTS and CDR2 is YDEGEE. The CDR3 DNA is TGTGCCAGCAGAATGGGAGAAATTCGGAACACTGAAGCTTTCTTT. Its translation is CASRMGEIRNTEAFF.

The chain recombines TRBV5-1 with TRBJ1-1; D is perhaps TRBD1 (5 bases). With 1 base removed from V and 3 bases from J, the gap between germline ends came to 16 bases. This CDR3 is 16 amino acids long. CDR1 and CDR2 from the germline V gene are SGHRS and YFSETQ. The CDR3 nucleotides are TGCGCCAGCAGCTTGATGTACGATACAGGCCACACTGAAGCTTTCTTT. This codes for CASSLMYDTGHTEAFF.

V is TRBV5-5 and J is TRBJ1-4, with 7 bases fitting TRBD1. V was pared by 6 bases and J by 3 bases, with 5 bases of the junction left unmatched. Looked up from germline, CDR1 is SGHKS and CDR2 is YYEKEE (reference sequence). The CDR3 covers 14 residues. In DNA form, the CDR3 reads TGTGCCAGCAAGCCAGGACAGGCTAATGAAAAACTGTTTTTT. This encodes CASKPGQANEKLFF.

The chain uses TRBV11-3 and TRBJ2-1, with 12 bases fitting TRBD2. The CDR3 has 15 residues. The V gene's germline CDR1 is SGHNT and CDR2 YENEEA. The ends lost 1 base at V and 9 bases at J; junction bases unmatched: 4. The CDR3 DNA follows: TGTGCCAGCAGCTTAGGACTAGCGGGAGCGGGTGAGCAGTTCTTC. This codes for CASSLGLAGAGEQFF.

This chain's CDR3 is CASSGPNTGELFF. The CDR3 DNA reads TGTGCCAGCAGCGGGCCTAACACCGGGGAGCTGTTTTTT. The V and J genes are TRBV9 and TRBJ2-2, with D unclear. The CDR3 sequence is 13 residues long. Looked up from germline, CDR1 is SGDLS and CDR2 is YYNGEE. V lost 3 bases, J lost 2 bases, and 5 bases lay in between.